This T cell receptor beta chain was found in a study of blood T cell repertoires in COVID-19. Study context: Samples taken during acute and convalescent COVID-19 were collected in the United States, Italy and Spain. T cells, B-cell-depleted T cells, or PBMCs supplied cDNA or gDNA.

CDR3 length: 16 residues. Germline V gives CDR1 SGHTA, CDR2 FQGNSA. J gave up 1 base and V 4 bases, and 8 bases lay outside the gene matches. Under the authors' procedure: Reference gene primer amplification yielded estimated nucleated cell counts. Produced via immunoSEQ multiplex PCR; TCRdb's table is partial and in-frame only. Clonal size and the V and J genes are those of that table, whereas D and trimming came from the DNA. The table lists some 120,000 clones, around nine tenths of them singletons. The clonotype was recovered from a woman of 80 years or more with acute or convalescent COVID-19. This sequence joins TRBV7-2 and TRBJ1-2; 8 nucleotides agree with TRBD1. Sequencing was done on a sample of peripheral blood. The CDR3 sequence is CASSSQQGGHNYGYTF. CDR3 nucleotides: TGTGCCAGCAGCTCTCAACAGGGGGGACATAACTATGGCTACACCTTC.